This TCR beta chain was recovered during a study of neurological immune-mediated disorders. Trimming took 3 bases from V and 1 from J, leaving 13 bases between them. The CDR3 has 15 residues. The germline V gene has CDR1 KGHSH and CDR2 LQKENI. Ten or more counts support this clonotype. TCRdb reprocessed the 5' RACE reads with MiXCR, giving one entry per CDR3 protein. The sample consists of roughly 50,000 distinct CDR3 sequences, roughly 13% of them appearing once. This chain joins TRBV18 and TRBJ2-7, with D possibly matching TRBD1 (5 bases). This sequence was found in an older woman with HTLV-1-associated myelopathy (HAM/TSP). Sequencing was performed on PBMCs. The CDR3, as DNA: TGTGCCAGCTCACCCCCGGACAAGGGGTCCTACGAGCAGTACTTC. Translated: CASSPPDKGSYEQYF.